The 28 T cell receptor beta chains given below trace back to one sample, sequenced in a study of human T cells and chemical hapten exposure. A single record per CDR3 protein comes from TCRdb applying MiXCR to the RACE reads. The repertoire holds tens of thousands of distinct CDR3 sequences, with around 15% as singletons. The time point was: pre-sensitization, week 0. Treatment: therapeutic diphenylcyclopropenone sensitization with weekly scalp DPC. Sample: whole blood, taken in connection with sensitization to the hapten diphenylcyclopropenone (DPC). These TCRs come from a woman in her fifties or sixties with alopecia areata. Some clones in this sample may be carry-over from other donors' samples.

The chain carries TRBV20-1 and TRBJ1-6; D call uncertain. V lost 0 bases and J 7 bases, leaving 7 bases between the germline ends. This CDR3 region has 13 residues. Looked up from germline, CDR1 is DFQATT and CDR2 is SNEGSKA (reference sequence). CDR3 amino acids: CSARELRNSPLHF. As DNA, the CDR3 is TGCAGTGCTAGAGAACTCAGAAATTCACCCCTCCACTTT.

CDR3 loop: CSVSKQMNTEAFF. In DNA form, the CDR3 reads TGCAGCGTTTCGAAGCAGATGAACACTGAAGCTTTCTTT. V usage is TRBV29-1 and J usage is TRBJ1-1; D is undetermined. CDR1 SQVTM and CDR2 ANQGSEA come from the germline V gene. The germline V and J ends were trimmed by 5 bases and 0 bases, with 10 bases remaining between them. The CDR3 has 13 residues. The whole variable domain, remainder taken from reference TRBV29-1 and TRBJ1-1, is SAVISQKPSRDICQRGTSLTIQCQVDSQVTMMFWYRQQPGQSLTLIATANQGSEATYESGFVIDKFPISRPNLTFSTLTVSNMSPEDSSIYLCSVSKQMNTEAFFGQGTRLTVV.

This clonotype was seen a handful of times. The CDR3 coding sequence is TGCAGTGCCATTATAGCGGGAGGCGCCAATGAGCAGTTCTTC. Translation: CSAIIAGGANEQFF. The chain carries TRBV20-1 and TRBJ2-1, with 10 bases that match TRBD2. The CDR3 is made up of 14 amino acids. With V trimmed by 6 bases and J by 6 bases, 8 bases remained unmatched. CDR1 DFQATT and CDR2 SNEGSKA come from the germline V gene (reference sequence).

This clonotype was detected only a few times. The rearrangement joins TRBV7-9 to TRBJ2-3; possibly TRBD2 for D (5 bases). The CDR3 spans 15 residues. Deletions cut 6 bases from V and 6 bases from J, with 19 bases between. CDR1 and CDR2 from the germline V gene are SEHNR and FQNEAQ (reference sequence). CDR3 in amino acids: CASRAPFREGDTQYF. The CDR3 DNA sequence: TGTGCCAGCAGGGCCCCTTTTCGGGAAGGGGATACGCAGTATTTT.

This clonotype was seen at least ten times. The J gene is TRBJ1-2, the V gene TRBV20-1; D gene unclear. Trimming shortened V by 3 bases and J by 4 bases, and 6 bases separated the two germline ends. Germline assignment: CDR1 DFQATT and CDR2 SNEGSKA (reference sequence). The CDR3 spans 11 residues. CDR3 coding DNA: TGCAGTGCTAGTCAGGCCTATGGCTACACCTTC. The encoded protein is CSASQAYGYTF.

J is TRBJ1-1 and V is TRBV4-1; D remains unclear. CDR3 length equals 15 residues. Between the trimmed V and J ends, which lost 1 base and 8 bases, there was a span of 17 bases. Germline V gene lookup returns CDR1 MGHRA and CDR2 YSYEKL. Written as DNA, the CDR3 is TGCGCCAGCAGCCAAGTGCGTCTCCCGTGGAGCGAAGCTTTCTTT. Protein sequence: CASSQVRLPWSEAFF.

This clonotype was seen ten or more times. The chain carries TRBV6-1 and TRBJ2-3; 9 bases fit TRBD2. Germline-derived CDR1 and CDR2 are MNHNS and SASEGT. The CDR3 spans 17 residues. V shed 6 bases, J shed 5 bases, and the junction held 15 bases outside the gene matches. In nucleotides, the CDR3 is TGTGCCAGCAGCCGCGTAGCGGGAGCCCTCAGGGGAGATACGCAGTATTTT. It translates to CASSRVAGALRGDTQYF.

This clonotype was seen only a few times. CDR3 sequence (DNA): TGTGCCAGCAGTAAAAATTACAATGAGCAGTTCTTC. It codes for CASSKNYNEQFF. The rearrangement uses TRBV27 and TRBJ2-1; D is unclear. The CDR3 runs 12 residues. The V end was cut by 5 bases, the J end by 4 bases, with 6 bases between. Germline loops: CDR1 MNHEY, CDR2 SMNVEV (reference sequence).

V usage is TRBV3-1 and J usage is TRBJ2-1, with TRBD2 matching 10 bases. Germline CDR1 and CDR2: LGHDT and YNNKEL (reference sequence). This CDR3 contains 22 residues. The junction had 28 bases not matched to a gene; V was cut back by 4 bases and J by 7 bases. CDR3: CASSLQLESGGGRLAGVNEQFF. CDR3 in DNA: TGTGCCAGCAGCCTCCAGCTCGAAAGCGGGGGGGGACGGCTAGCGGGAGTTAATGAGCAGTTCTTC.

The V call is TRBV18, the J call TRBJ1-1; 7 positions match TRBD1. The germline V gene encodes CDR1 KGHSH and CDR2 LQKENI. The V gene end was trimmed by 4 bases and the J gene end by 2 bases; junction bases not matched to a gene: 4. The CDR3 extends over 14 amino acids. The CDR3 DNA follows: TGTGCCAGCTCACATGGGACAGTAAACACTGAAGCTTTCTTT. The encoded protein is CASSHGTVNTEAFF.

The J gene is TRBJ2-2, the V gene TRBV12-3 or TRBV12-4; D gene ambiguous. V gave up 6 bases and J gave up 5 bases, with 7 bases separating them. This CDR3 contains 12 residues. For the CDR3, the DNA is TGTGCCAGCAGCCCCTCTACCGGGGAGCTGTTTTTT. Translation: CASSPSTGELFF.

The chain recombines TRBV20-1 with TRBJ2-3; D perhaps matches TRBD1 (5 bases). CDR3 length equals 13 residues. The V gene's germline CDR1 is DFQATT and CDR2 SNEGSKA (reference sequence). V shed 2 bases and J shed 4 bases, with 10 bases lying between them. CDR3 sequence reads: CSARPPGSDTQYF. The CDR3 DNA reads TGCAGTGCTAGACCCCCAGGGTCAGATACGCAGTATTTT.

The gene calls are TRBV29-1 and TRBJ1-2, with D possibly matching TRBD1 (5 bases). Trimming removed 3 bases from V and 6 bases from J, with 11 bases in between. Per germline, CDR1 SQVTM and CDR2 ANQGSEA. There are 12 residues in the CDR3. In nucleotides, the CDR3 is TGCAGCGTTGAGTCGGGGCATCATGGCTACACCTTC. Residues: CSVESGHHGYTF.

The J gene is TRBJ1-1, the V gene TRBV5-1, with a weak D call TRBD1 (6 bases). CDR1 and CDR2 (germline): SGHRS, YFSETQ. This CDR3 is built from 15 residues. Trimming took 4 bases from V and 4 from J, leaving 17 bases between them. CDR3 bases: TGCGCCAGCAGCAGCACAGGGAGAGGGTTCACTGAAGCTTTCTTT. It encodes CASSSTGRGFTEAFF.

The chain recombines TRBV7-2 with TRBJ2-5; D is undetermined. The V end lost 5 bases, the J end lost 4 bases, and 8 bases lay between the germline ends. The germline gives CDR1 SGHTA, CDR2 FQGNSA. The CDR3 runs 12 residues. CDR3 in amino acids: CASSRSTETQYF. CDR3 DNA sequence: TGTGCCAGCAGCCGTTCCACAGAGACCCAGTACTTC.

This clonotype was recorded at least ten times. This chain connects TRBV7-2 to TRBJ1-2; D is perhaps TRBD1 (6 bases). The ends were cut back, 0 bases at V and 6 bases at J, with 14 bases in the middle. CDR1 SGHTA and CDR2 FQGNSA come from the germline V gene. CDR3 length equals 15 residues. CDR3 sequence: CASSLARQASNGYTF. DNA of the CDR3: TGTGCCAGCAGCTTAGCGAGACAGGCTTCCAATGGCTACACCTTC.

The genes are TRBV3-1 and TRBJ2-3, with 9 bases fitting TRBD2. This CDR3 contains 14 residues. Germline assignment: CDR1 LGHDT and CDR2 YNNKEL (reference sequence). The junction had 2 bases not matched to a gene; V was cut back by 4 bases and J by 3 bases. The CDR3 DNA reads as TGTGCCAGCAGCCTCGGACTAGCGACAGATACGCAGTATTTT. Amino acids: CASSLGLATDTQYF.

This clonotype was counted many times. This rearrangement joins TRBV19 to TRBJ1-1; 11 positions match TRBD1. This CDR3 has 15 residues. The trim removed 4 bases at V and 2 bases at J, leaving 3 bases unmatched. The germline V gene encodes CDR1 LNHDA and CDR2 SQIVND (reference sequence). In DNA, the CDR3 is TGTGCCAGTAGTAAGCGGACAGGGGGCAACACTGAAGCTTTCTTT. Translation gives CASSKRTGGNTEAFF. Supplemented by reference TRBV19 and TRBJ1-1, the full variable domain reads DGGITQSPKYLFRKEGQNVTLSCEQNLNHDAMYWYRQDPGQGLRLIYYSQIVNDFQKGDIAEGYSVSREKKESFPLTVTSAQKNPTAFYLCASSKRTGGNTEAFFGQGTRLTVV.

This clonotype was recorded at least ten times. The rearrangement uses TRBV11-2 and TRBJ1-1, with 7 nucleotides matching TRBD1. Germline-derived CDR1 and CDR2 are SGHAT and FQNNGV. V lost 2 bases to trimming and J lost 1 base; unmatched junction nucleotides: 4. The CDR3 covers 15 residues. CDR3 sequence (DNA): TGTGCCAGCAGCTTAATGACAGGGTCGAACACTGAAGCTTTCTTT. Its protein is CASSLMTGSNTEAFF.

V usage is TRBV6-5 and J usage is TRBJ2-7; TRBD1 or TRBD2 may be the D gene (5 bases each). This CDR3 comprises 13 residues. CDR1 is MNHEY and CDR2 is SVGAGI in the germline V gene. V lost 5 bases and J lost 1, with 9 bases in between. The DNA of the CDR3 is TGTGCCAGCAGTCGGGACGGATCCTACGAGCAGTACTTC. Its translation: CASSRDGSYEQYF.

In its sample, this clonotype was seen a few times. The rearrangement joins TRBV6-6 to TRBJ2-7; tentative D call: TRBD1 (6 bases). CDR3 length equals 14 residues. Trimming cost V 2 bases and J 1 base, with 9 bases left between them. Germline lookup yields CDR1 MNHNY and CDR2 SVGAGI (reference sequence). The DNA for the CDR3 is TGTGCCAGCAGTTACCTAACAGGGTCCTACGAGCAGTACTTC. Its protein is CASSYLTGSYEQYF.

In DNA, the CDR3 is TGTGCCAGCGGGAAGGGTCTGTCGGCAGATACGCAGTATTTT. Protein product: CASGKGLSADTQYF. This chain connects TRBV7-2 to TRBJ2-3; unclear D gene. CDR1 and CDR2 from the germline V gene are SGHTA and FQGNSA. Trimming took 8 bases from V and 4 from J, leaving 16 bases between them. The CDR3 has 14 residues.

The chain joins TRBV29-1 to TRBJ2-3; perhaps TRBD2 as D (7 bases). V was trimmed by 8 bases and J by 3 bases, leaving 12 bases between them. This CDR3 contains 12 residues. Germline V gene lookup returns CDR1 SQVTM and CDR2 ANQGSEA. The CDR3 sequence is CSIGGQTDTQYF. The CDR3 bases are TGCAGCATCGGGGGGCAAACAGATACGCAGTATTTT.

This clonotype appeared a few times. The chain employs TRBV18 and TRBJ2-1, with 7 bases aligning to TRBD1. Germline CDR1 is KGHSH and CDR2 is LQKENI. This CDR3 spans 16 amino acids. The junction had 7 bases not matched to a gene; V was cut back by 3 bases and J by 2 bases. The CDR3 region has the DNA TGTGCCAGCTCACCCAAATCGGGACAGACCTACAATGAGCAGTTCTTC. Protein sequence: CASSPKSGQTYNEQFF. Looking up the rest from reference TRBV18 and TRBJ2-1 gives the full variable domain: NAGVMQNPRHLVRRRGQEARLRCSPMKGHSHVYWYRQLPEEGLKFMVYLQKENIIDESGMPKERFSAEFPKEGPSILRIQQVVRGDSAAYFCASSPKSGQTYNEQFFGPGTRLTVL.

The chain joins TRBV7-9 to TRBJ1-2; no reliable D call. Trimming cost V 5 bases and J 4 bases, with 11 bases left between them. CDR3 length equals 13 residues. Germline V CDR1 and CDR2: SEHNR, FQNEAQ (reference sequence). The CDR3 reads CASSLGTLYGYTF. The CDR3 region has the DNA TGTGCCAGCAGCCTGGGTACCCTCTATGGCTACACCTTC. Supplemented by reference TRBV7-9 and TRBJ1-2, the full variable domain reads DTGVSQNPRHKITKRGQNVTFRCDPISEHNRLYWYRQTLGQGPEFLTYFQNEAQLEKSRLLSDRFSAERPKGSFSTLEIQRTEQGDSAMYLCASSLGTLYGYTFGSGTRLTVV.

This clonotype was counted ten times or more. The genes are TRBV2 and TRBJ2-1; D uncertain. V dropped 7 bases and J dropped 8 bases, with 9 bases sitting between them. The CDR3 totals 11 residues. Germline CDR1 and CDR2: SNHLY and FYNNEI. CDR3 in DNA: TGTGCCAGCACCCAGTGGGATGAGCAGTTCTTC. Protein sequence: CASTQWDEQFF.

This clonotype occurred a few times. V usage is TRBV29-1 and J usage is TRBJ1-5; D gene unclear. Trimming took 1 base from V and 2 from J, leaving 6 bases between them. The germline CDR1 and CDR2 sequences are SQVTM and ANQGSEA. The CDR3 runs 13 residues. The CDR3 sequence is CSVEGGGNQPQHF. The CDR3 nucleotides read TGCAGCGTTGAAGGCGGTGGCAATCAGCCCCAGCATTTT.

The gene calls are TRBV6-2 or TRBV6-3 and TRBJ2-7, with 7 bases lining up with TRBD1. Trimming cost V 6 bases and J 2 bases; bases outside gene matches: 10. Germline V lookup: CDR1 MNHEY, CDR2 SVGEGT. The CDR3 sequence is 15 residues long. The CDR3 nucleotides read TGTGCCAGCAGAATTGCCGGGACAGTTCCCTACGAGCAGTACTTC. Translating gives CASRIAGTVPYEQYF.